The present TCR beta chain was sequenced within a study of response to subunit inactivated influenza vaccine. Study-wide results and limits: That few new T cells are recruited by each seasonal influenza vaccination was the authors' suggestion.

This clonotype was picked up a small number of times. What it binds is not known. V was shortened by 0 bases and J by 4 bases, with 12 bases between the two germline ends. Per germline, CDR1 LGHNA and CDR2 YNFKEQ. The CDR3 contains 15 residues. TCRdb redid the calling of the RT-PCR reads with MiXCR, one entry per CDR3 protein. The sample lists a few hundred thousand distinct CDR3 sequences; about 20% were seen once. Sequenced here: PBMCs from blood, sampled less than 22 months after vaccination. The rearrangement joins TRBV4-2 to TRBJ1-2; unclear D gene. This clonotype was obtained from a man aged 50-75 years who received an inactivated influenza vaccine. CDR3 residues: CASSQDRRPSYGYTF. CDR3 nucleotides: TGTGCCAGCAGCCAAGACCGCAGGCCCTCCTATGGCTACACCTTC.